This TCR beta chain was observed in a study of blood T cell repertoires in COVID-19. For the study at large: The samples span acute and convalescent COVID-19 from the United States, Italy and Spain. In each case, the material was cDNA or gDNA derived from T cells, B-cell-depleted T cells, or PBMCs.

In the original workflow: How many nucleated cells were present was estimated from reference gene primer amplification. This table comes from immunoSEQ multiplex PCR, and its TCRdb copy is limited to in-frame clones, with some not included. The D gene and trimming were derived from the DNA, and the V and J assignments and clone size from that table. The sample holds about 140,000 clones, 60% to 85% seen once. The germline gives CDR1 MNHNY, CDR2 SVGAGI (reference sequence). Trimming took 9 bases from V and 8 from J; bases not matched to a gene: 10. This CDR3 spans 14 amino acids. What was sequenced was peripheral blood. The chain combines TRBV6-6 with TRBJ2-1, with 10 bases identical to TRBD2. The source of this sequence is a woman aged 55-69 years with acute or convalescent COVID-19. In DNA, the CDR3 is TGTGCCAGTCAATTTAGCGGGAGGTTAGATGAGCAGTTCTTC. It is translated as CASQFSGRLDEQFF.